The sequence of this TCR beta chain was determined in a study of cytomegalovirus exposure and HLA in healthy donors. The V gene's germline CDR1 is SEHNR and CDR2 FQNEAQ (reference sequence). This CDR3 comprises 14 residues. V gave up 1 base and J gave up 9 bases; unmatched junction bases: 6. General study findings and limits: The availability of immune exposure information extended only to CMV serostatus. For most TCR beta V segments, an earlier analysis put the productive rate at about 90% or about 30% of the time. TCR beta sequences reportedly predicted most subjects' HLA-A and HLA-B alleles accurately.

Primers for the PCR totalled 60 Vbeta and 13 Jbeta. The data were produced by immunoSEQ multiplex PCR, yet TCRdb's version contains in-frame clones alone and is incomplete. The table shows roughly 120,000 clones, with around 77% occurring only once. Worth noting for this clone: The antigen remains unidentified.

The sequenced material came from PBMCs. This TCR came from a woman in her forties in good health and CMV-seropositive. This chain links TRBV7-9 with TRBJ2-1; 7 nucleotides align to TRBD2. DNA for the CDR3: TGTGCCAGCAGCTTAGAGGGAGGGCCAGGTGAGCAGTTCTTC. Its translation: CASSLEGGPGEQFF.